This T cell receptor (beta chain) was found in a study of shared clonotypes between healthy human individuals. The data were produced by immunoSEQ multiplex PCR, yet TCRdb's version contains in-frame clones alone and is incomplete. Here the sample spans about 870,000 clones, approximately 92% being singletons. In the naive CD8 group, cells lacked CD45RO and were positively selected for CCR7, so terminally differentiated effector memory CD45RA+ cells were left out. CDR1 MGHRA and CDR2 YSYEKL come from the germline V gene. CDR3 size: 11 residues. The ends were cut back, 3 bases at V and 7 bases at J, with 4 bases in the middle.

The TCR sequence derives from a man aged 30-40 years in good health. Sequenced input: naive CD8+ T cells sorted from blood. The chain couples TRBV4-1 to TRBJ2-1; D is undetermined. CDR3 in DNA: TGCGCCAGCAGCCAGGGGAATGAGCAGTTCTTC. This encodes CASSQGNEQFF.